One and the same sample provided the 8 T cell receptor beta chains below, sequenced in a study of cytomegalovirus exposure and HLA in healthy donors. 60 Vbeta and 13 Jbeta primers were used in PCR. Data came from immunoSEQ multiplex PCR; TCRdb stores just in-frame clones and leaves some out. The repertoire holds some 160,000 clones, with over 70% as singletons. The material sequenced was PBMCs. The receptors were sampled from a young woman in good health and CMV-seronegative.

This chain uses TRBV7-9 with TRBJ1-5; D is possibly TRBD1 (6 bases). The V end lost 1 base, the J end lost 2 bases, and 9 bases lay between the germline ends. The CDR3 is 15 residues long. Germline V gene data show CDR1 as SEHNR and CDR2 as FQNEAQ (reference sequence). The CDR3 DNA sequence: TGTGCCAGCAGCTTAGGGGCAGGGGGCAATCAGCCCCAGCATTTT. It codes for CASSLGAGGNQPQHF. Variable domain in full (rest from reference TRBV7-9 and TRBJ1-5): DTGVSQNPRHKITKRGQNVTFRCDPISEHNRLYWYRQTLGQGPEFLTYFQNEAQLEKSRLLSDRFSAERPKGSFSTLEIQRTEQGDSAMYLCASSLGAGGNQPQHFGDGTRLSIL.

This clone was seen once. The chain combines TRBV6-6 with TRBJ2-7; perhaps TRBD1 as D (6 bases). The V end was cut by 0 bases, the J end by 0 bases, with 12 bases between. The CDR3 runs 16 residues. Germline V gene lookup returns CDR1 MNHNY and CDR2 SVGAGI (reference sequence). The CDR3 DNA reads as TGTGCCAGCAGTTACTCCACAGGGATGGGCTCCTACGAGCAGTACTTC. Translated: CASSYSTGMGSYEQYF.

V and J are TRBV6-1 and TRBJ2-4, with D uncertain. There are 14 residues in the CDR3. Trimming left V 2 bases short and J 0 bases short, with 5 bases between. Germline CDR1 is MNHNS and CDR2 is SASEGT. The CDR3, as DNA: TGTGCCAGCAGTGAACTACTAGCCAAAAACATTCAGTACTTC. Encoded protein: CASSELLAKNIQYF.

On this clone: Within the sample, other DNA sequences also encode this same CDR3. The chain couples TRBV9 to TRBJ1-2; weak D call: TRBD1 (5 bases). This CDR3 has 14 residues. Trimming stripped 0 bases from V and 8 bases from J, with 14 bases between. From germline, CDR1 is SGDLS and CDR2 YYNGEE. The CDR3 loop is CASSVDLGLRGYTF. CDR3 in DNA: TGTGCCAGCAGCGTAGACCTGGGACTCCGGGGCTACACCTTC.

The V and J genes are TRBV13 and TRBJ1-4, with 7 bases aligning to TRBD1. Germline CDR1 is PRHDT and CDR2 is FYEKMQ (reference sequence). The CDR3 runs 15 residues. Trimming at V came to 4 bases and at J to 5 bases, leaving 7 bases not matched to a gene. The CDR3 reads CASSSPGTENEKLFF. CDR3 DNA: TGTGCCAGCAGCTCCCCCGGGACAGAAAATGAAAAACTGTTTTTT.

In this sample, this clone turned up once. Other DNA sequences in this sample translate to the same CDR3. The J gene is TRBJ2-7, the V gene TRBV6-1, with 11 bases matching TRBD2. The germline V gene has CDR1 MNHNS and CDR2 SASEGT. CDR3 size: 16 residues. Trimming at V came to 4 bases and at J to 1 base, leaving 6 bases not matched to a gene. CDR3 protein: CASSGGTSGYSYEQYF. CDR3 DNA sequence: TGTGCCAGCAGTGGAGGGACTAGCGGTTATTCCTACGAGCAGTACTTC.

This clone was seen more than once but under ten times. The V gene is TRBV19, the J gene TRBJ1-5, with D unresolved. CDR1 LNHDA and CDR2 SQIVND come from the germline V gene (reference sequence). The V end was cut by 4 bases, the J end by 0 bases, with 10 bases between. This CDR3 has 15 residues. CDR3 coding DNA: TGTGCCAGTAGTAGGACGGAGGATAGCAATCAGCCCCAGCATTTT. Amino acids: CASSRTEDSNQPQHF.

V is TRBV23-1 and J is TRBJ2-1, with unresolved D. TRBV23-1 is placed among ORFs of uncertain function. This CDR3 is 12 amino acids long. Trimming removed 4 bases at V and 3 bases at J, with 4 bases between. In DNA, the CDR3 is TGCGCCAGCAGTCCCAACTACAATGAGCAGTTCTTC. As protein: CASSPNYNEQFF.